This TCR beta chain was identified during a study of CD8+CD57+ T cells in acquired aplastic anemia. CD8+CD57+ cell expansion had been shown by flow cytometry in patients chosen for sequencing. The use of genomic DNA as template underpinned the TCR beta VDJ and CDR3 profiling. Using its own MiXCR run on the reads, TCRdb lists one record per CDR3 protein. The sample has under 200,000 distinct CDR3 sequences, roughly 43% seen once. The CDR3 has 14 residues. V was clipped by 0 bases and J by 2 bases; unmatched bases: 4. Germline-derived CDR1 and CDR2 are SQVTM and ANQGSEA. The clonotype was recovered from a human donor with aplastic anemia. Source material: sorted CD4+, CD8+, or CD8+CD57+ T cells (not recorded which) from PBMCs. V and J are TRBV29-1 and TRBJ2-7; TRBD1 matches 7 bases. For the CDR3, the DNA is TGCAGCGTTGAAGACCAGGGACAGACCTACGAGCAGTACTTC. Protein sequence: CSVEDQGQTYEQYF.